One and the same sample provided the 7 T cell receptor beta chains below, sequenced in a study of cytomegalovirus exposure and HLA in healthy donors. With 60 Vbeta and 13 Jbeta primers, the PCR was carried out. Produced via immunoSEQ multiplex PCR; TCRdb's table is partial and in-frame only. The sample contains about 120,000 clones, approximately 78% of which appear only once. The sample was PBMCs. These receptors were taken from a man between 40 and 49 years old in good health and CMV-seronegative.

The chain links TRBV15 to TRBJ1-2, with a possible D match to TRBD1 (6 bases). The V gene's germline CDR1 is LNHNV and CDR2 YYDKDF (reference sequence). V lost 3 bases to trimming and J lost 7 bases, with 9 bases between them. This CDR3 has 12 amino acids. The DNA for the CDR3 is TGTGCCACCAGCAGCAACAGGGTTGGCTACACCTTC. Translation gives CATSSNRVGYTF.

This rearrangement joins TRBV6-1 to TRBJ1-1, with D possibly TRBD1 on 5 matching bases. The CDR3 length is 12 residues. Germline loops: CDR1 MNHNS, CDR2 SASEGT. V lost 4 bases, J lost 7 bases, and 10 bases lay in between. CDR3 sequence reads: CASSASGLEAFF. CDR3 DNA sequence: TGTGCCAGCAGTGCTTCGGGACTTGAAGCTTTCTTT.

The chain combines TRBV2 with TRBJ2-3; TRBD1 matches 9 bases. V shed 4 bases and J 4 bases; nucleotides not matched to a gene: 6. The germline V gene has CDR1 SNHLY and CDR2 FYNNEI. The CDR3 is 15 amino acids. The CDR3 region has the DNA TGTGCCAGCAGTGTTAGGACAGGGGCGGCAGATACGCAGTATTTT. Its translation is CASSVRTGAADTQYF.

The V and J genes are TRBV4-1 and TRBJ2-2, with TRBD1 matching over 11 bases. V was pared by 7 bases and J by 4 bases, with 5 bases of the junction left unmatched. Germline values: CDR1 MGHRA, CDR2 YSYEKL. The CDR3 contains 15 residues. The CDR3 protein is CASTPGTGGTGELFF. In nucleotides, the CDR3 is TGCGCCAGCACTCCCGGGACAGGGGGCACCGGGGAGCTGTTTTTT.

The V call is TRBV10-1, the J call TRBJ2-3; unclear D gene. Germline V lookup: CDR1 WNHNN, CDR2 SYGVQD (reference sequence). Trimming took 6 bases from V and 0 from J, leaving 4 bases between them. The length of the CDR3 is 12 residues. CDR3 nucleotide sequence: TGCGCCAGCAGCGTCAGCACAGATACGCAGTATTTT. It specifies CASSVSTDTQYF.

The chain employs TRBV28 and TRBJ2-1; weak D call: TRBD2 (5 bases). The CDR3 has 13 residues. Trimming left V 6 bases short and J 8 bases short, with 14 bases between. Germline CDR1 reads MDHEN; CDR2 reads SYDVKM. CDR3 amino acids: CASRNTRMDEQFF. The CDR3, as DNA: TGTGCCAGCAGGAACACTAGAATGGATGAGCAGTTCTTC.

This clone turned up a few times. V and J are TRBV29-1 and TRBJ2-2, with a tentative D call TRBD1 (6 bases). Germline CDR1 is SQVTM and CDR2 is ANQGSEA. CDR3 length: 13 amino acids. V was trimmed by 7 bases and J by 6 bases, leaving 15 bases between them. Written as DNA, the CDR3 is TGCAGCGCCCAAGTGACAGGAGCCGGGGAGCTGTTTTTT. This encodes CSAQVTGAGELFF.